The clone carrying this T cell receptor beta chain has a handful of counts. Its antigen is not known. Per the germline V gene, CDR1 is SGHTA and CDR2 is FQGNSA. Trimming at V came to 3 bases and at J to 7 bases, leaving 2 bases not matched to a gene. This CDR3 is built from 13 residues. This entry comes from a study of shared clonotypes between healthy human individuals. Overall study context: Serving as donors were two women and a few men, whose ages spanned 18 to 49. Study-wide points: Few donors restricted represented genetic and exposure-history diversity.

The run depth of the assay was deep. Original processing methods: Quality scores were absent from the junction-only immunoSEQ sequences, so filtering differed. TCRdb's table, derived via immunoSEQ multiplex PCR, lists solely in-frame clones and lacks some. That table is the source of V, J and clone size, and D and trimming were worked out from the DNA. The data contain more than 450,000 clones, 79% of them singletons. The specimen sequenced was PBMCs. The TCR comes from a woman in her forties in good health. Some clones in this sample may be carry-over from other donors' samples. This rearrangement joins TRBV7-2 to TRBJ2-4; 8 positions agree with TRBD2. The CDR3 sequence is CASSFKRENIQYF. The DNA for the CDR3 is TGTGCCAGCAGCTTTAAGCGGGAGAACATTCAGTACTTC. Full variable domain (remainder filled in from reference TRBV7-2 and TRBJ2-4): GAGVSQSPSNKVTEKGKDVELRCDPISGHTALYWYRQSLGQGLEFLIYFQGNSAPDKSGLPSDRFSAERTGGSVSTLTIQRTQQEDSAVYLCASSFKRENIQYFGAGTRLSVL.